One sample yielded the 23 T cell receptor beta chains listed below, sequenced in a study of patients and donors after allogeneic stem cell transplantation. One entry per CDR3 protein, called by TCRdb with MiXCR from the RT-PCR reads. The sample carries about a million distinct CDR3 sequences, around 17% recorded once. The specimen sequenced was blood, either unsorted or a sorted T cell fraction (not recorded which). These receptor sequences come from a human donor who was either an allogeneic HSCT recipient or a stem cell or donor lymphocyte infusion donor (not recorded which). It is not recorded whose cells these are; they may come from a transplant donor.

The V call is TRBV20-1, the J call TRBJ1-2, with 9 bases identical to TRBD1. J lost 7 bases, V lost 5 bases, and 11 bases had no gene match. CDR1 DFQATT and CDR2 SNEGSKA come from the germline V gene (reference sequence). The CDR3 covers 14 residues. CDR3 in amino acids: CSARGGTGTAGYTF. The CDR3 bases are TGCAGTGCTCGCGGAGGGACAGGGACGGCTGGCTACACCTTC.

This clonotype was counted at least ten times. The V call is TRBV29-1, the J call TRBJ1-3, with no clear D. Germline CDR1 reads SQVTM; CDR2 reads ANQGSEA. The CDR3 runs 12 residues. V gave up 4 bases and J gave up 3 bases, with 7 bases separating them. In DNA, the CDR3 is TGCAGCGTTGTAGATTATGGAAACACCATATATTTT. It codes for CSVVDYGNTIYF.

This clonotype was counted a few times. The CDR3 nucleotides read TGTGCCAGCAGCGTCTTGTCGGAAACTGAAGCTTTCTTT. Amino acid sequence: CASSVLSETEAFF. The chain employs TRBV9 and TRBJ1-1; D remains ambiguous. The V and J ends lost 2 bases and 5 bases respectively, with 10 bases between them. This CDR3 is 13 amino acids long. Germline values: CDR1 SGDLS, CDR2 YYNGEE.

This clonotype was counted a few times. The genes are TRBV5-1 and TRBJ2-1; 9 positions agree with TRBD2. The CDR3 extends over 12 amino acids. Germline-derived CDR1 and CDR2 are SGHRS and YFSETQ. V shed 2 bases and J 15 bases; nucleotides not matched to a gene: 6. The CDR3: CASSFGREGPFF. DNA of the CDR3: TGCGCCAGCAGCTTTGGGCGGGAGGGCCCGTTCTTC.

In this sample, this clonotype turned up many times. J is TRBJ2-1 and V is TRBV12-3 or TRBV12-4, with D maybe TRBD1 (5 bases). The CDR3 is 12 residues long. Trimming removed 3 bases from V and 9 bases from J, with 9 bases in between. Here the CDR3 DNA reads TGTGCCAGCAGTTTTGGGGCTGGTGAGCAGTTCTTC. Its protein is CASSFGAGEQFF.

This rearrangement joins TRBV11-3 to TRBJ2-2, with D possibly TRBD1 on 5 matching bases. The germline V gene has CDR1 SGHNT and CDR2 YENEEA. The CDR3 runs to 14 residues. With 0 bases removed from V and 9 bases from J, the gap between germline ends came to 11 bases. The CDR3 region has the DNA TGTGCCAGCAGCTTAGATCTAGACAGTCGGGAGCTGTTTTTT. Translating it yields CASSLDLDSRELFF. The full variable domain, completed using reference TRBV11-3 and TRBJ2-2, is EAGVVQSPRYKIIEKKQPVAFWCNPISGHNTLYWYLQNLGQGPELLIRYENEEAVDDSQLPKDRFSAERLKGVDSTLKIQPAELGDSAVYLCASSLDLDSRELFFGEGSRLTVL.

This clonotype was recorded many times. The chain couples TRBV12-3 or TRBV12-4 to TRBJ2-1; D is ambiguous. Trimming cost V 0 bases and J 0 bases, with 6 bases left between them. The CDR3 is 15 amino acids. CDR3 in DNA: TGTGCCAGCAGTTTAGCGGGAAACTCCTACAATGAGCAGTTCTTC. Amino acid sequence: CASSLAGNSYNEQFF.

DNA for the CDR3: TGCGCCAGCAGCGTGACTAGCGGGGGGGCTAGAGAGACCCAGTACTTC. It specifies CASSVTSGGARETQYF. The J gene is TRBJ2-5, the V gene TRBV5-1, with 14 bases aligning to TRBD2. The CDR3 covers 16 residues. In germline, CDR1 is SGHRS, CDR2 YFSETQ. Unmatched junction bases numbered 6, after V lost 4 bases and J lost 4 bases.

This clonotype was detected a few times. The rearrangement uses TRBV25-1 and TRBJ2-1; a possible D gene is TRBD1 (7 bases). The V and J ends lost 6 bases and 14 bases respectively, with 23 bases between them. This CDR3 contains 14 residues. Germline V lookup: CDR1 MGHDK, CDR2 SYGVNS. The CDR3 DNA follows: TGTGCCAGCAGCCCCGATTCGACGACAGGGAGGAAGTTCTTC. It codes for CASSPDSTTGRKFF.

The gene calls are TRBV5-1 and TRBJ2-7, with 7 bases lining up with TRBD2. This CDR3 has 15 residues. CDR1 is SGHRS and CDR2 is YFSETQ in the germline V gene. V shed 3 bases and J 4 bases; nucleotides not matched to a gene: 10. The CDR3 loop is CASSSLAGEPYEQYF. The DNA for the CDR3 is TGCGCCAGCAGCTCTCTTGCGGGAGAGCCATACGAGCAGTACTTC.

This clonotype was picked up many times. The CDR3 bases are TGTGCCAGCAGAATGGACAGGTTGAACACTGAAGCTTTCTTT. It codes for CASRMDRLNTEAFF. The rearrangement links TRBV12-3 or TRBV12-4 to TRBJ1-1; TRBD1 agrees at 7 bases. There are 14 residues in the CDR3. The V gene end was trimmed by 6 bases and the J gene end by 0 bases; junction bases not matched to a gene: 4.

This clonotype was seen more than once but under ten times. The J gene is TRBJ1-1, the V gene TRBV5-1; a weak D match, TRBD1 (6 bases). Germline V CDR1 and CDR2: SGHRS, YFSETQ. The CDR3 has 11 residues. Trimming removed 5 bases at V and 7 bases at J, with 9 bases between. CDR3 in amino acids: CASREGVEAFF. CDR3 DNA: TGCGCCAGCAGGGAGGGGGTTGAAGCTTTCTTT.

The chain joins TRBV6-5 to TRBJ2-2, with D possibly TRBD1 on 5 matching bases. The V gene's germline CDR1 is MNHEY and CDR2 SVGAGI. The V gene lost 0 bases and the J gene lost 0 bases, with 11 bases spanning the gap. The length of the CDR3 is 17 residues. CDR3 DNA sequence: TGTGCCAGCAGTTACTCATCCCAGGGCGCGAACACCGGGGAGCTGTTTTTT. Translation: CASSYSSQGANTGELFF.

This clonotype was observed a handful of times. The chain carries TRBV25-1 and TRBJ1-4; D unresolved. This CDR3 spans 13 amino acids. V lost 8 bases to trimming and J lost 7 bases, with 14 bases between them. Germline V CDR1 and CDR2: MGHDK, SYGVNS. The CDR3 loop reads CASQRERREKLFF. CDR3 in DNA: TGTGCCAGCCAAAGGGAACGGCGTGAAAAACTGTTTTTT.

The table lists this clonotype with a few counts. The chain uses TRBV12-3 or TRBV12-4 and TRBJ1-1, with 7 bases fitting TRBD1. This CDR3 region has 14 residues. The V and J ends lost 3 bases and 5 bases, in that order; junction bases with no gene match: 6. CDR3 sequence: CASSFQTGETEAFF. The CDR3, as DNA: TGTGCCAGCAGTTTTCAAACAGGGGAGACTGAAGCTTTCTTT.

Here the CDR3 reads CASSLTSGGSPTYF. As DNA, the CDR3 is TGTGCCAGCAGCCTGACTAGCGGGGGAAGCCCGACGTATTTT. The chain is built from TRBV27 and TRBJ2-3; 12 positions agree with TRBD2. After removal of 6 bases from V and 14 bases from J, the junction contained 12 bases not matched to a gene. This CDR3 is built from 14 residues. Germline loops: CDR1 MNHEY, CDR2 SMNVEV (reference sequence).

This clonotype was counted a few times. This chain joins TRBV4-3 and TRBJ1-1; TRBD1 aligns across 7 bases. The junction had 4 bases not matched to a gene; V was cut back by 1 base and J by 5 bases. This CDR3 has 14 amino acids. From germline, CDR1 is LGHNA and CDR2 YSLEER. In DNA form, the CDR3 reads TGCGCCAGCAGCCAAGTAAGGGGGCGAACTGAAGCTTTCTTT. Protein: CASSQVRGRTEAFF.

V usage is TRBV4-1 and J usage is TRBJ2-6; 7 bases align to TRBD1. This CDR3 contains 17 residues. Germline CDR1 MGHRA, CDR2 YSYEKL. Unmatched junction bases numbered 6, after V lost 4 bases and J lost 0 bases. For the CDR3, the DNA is TGCGCCAGCAGCCTCGGACAGGCACTCTCTGGGGCCAACGTCCTGACTTTC. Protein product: CASSLGQALSGANVLTF.

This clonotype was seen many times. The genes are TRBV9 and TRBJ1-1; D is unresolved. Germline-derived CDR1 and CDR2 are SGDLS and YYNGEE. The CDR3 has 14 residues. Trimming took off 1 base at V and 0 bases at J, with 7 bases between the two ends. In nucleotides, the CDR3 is TGTGCCAGCAGCGTACAGTCCATGAACACTGAAGCTTTCTTT. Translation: CASSVQSMNTEAFF.

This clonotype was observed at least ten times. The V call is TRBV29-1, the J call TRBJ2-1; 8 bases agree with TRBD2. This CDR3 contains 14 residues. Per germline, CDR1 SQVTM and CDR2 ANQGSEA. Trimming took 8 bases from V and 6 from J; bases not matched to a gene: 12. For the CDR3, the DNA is TGCAGCACAGACCGGGGGGGCTTGGGCAATGAGCAGTTCTTC. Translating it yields CSTDRGGLGNEQFF.

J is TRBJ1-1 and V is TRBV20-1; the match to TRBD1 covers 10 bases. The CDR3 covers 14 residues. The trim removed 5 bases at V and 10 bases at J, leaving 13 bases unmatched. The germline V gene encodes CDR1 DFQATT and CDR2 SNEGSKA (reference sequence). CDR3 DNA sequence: TGCAGTGCTCGCGGGACAGGGGATTTTTTAGTAGCTTTCTTT. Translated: CSARGTGDFLVAFF.

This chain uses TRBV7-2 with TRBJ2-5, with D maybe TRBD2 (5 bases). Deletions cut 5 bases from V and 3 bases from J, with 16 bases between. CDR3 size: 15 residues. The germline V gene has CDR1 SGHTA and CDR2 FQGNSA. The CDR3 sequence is CASSAPGTEEETQYF. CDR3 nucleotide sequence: TGTGCCAGCAGCGCTCCGGGAACAGAAGAAGAGACCCAGTACTTC.

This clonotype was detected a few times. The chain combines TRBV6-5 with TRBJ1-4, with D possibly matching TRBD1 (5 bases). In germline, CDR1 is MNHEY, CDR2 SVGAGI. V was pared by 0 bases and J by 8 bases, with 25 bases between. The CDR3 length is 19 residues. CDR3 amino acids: CASSYSMRYRVIGDEKLFF. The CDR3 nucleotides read TGTGCCAGCAGTTACTCGATGCGTTATCGGGTCATAGGGGACGAAAAACTGTTTTTT.